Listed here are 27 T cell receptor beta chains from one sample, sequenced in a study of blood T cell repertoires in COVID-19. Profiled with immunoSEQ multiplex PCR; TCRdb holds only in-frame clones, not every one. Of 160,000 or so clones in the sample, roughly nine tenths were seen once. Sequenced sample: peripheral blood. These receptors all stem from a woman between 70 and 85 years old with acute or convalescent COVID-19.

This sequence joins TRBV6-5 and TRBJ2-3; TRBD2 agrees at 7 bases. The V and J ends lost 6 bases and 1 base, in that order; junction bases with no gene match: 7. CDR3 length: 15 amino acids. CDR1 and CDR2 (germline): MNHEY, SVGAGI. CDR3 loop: CASSLPGGGTDTQYF. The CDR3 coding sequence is TGTGCCAGCAGCCTCCCGGGGGGTGGCACAGATACGCAGTATTTT.

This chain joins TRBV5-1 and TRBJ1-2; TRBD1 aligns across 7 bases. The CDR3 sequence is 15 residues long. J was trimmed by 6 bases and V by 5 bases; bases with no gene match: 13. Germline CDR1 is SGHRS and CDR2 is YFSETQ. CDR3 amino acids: CASRPDPGTDDGYTF. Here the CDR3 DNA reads TGCGCCAGCAGGCCGGACCCAGGGACAGACGATGGCTACACCTTC. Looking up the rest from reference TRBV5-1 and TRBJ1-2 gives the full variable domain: KAGVTQTPRYLIKTRGQQVTLSCSPISGHRSVSWYQQTPGQGLQFLFEYFSETQRNKGNFPGRFSGRQFSNSRSEMNVSTLELGDSALYLCASRPDPGTDDGYTFGSGTRLTVV.

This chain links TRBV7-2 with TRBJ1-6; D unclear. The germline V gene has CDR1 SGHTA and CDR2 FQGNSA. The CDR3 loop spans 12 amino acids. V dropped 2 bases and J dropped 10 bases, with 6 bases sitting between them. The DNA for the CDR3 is TGTGCCAGCAGCTTATCGGTATCACCCCTCCACTTT. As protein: CASSLSVSPLHF. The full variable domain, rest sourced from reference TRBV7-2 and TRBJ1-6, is GAGVSQSPSNKVTEKGKDVELRCDPISGHTALYWYRQSLGQGLEFLIYFQGNSAPDKSGLPSDRFSAERTGGSVSTLTIQRTQQEDSAVYLCASSLSVSPLHFGNGTRLTVT.

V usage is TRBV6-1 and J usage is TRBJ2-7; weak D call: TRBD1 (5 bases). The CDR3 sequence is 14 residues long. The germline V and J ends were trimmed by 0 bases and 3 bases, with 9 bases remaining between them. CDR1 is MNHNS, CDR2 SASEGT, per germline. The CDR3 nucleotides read TGTGCCAGCAGTGAAGCGGCAGGGTACTACGAGCAGTACTTC. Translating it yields CASSEAAGYYEQYF.

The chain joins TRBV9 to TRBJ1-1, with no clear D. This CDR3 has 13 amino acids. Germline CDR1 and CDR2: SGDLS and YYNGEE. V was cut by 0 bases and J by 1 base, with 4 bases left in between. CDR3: CASSVDGNTEAFF. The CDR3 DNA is TGTGCCAGCAGCGTAGACGGGAACACTGAAGCTTTCTTT.

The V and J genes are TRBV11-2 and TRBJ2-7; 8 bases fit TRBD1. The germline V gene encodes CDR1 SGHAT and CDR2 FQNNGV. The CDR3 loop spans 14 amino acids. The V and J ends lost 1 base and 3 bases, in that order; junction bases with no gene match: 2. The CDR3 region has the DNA TGTGCCAGCAGCTTAGGGACAGGGATCTACGAGCAGTACTTC. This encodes CASSLGTGIYEQYF. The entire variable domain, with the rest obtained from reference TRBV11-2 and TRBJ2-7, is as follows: EAGVAQSPRYKIIEKRQSVAFWCNPISGHATLYWYQQILGQGPKLLIQFQNNGVVDDSQLPKDRFSAERLKGVDSTLKIQPAKLEDSAVYLCASSLGTGIYEQYFGPGTRLTVT.

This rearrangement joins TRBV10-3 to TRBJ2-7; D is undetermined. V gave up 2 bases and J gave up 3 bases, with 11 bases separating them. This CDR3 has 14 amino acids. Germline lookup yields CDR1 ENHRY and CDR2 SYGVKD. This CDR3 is CAISERIQDYEQYF. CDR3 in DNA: TGTGCCATCAGTGAGAGGATCCAGGACTACGAGCAGTACTTC.

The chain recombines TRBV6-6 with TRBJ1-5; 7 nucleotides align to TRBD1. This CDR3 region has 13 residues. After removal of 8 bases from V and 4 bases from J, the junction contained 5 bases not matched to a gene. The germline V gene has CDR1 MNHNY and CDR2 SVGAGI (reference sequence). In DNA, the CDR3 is TGTGCCAGCGGTGACAGGGAAAATCAGCCCCAGCATTTT. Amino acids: CASGDRENQPQHF.

The CDR3 DNA reads TGTGCCAGCAGTCCTCGGAACACCGGGGAGCTGTTTTTT. This sequence encodes CASSPRNTGELFF. J is TRBJ2-2 and V is TRBV12-3 or TRBV12-4; D uncertain. CDR3 size: 13 residues. The V and J ends lost 5 bases and 1 base respectively, with 5 bases between them.

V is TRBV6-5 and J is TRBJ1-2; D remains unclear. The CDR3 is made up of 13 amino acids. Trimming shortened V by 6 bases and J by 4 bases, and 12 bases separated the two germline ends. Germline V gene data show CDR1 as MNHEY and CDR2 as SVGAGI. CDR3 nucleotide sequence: TGTGCCAGCAGCCCACTAGCTAGCTATGGCTACACCTTC. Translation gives CASSPLASYGYTF.

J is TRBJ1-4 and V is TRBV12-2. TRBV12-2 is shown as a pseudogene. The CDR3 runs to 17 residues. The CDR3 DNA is TGTGCAAGTCGCTTACCAGGACCGGGAGGCCCAAATGAAAAACTGTTTTTT. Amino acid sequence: CASRLPGPGGPNEKLFF.

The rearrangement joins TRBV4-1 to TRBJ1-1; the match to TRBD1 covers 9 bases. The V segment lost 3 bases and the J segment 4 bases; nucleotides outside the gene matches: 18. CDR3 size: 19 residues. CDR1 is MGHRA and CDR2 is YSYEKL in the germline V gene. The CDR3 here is CASSHGTGTRSGLGTEAFF. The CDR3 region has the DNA TGCGCCAGCAGCCACGGGACAGGGACTAGGTCTGGGTTGGGCACTGAAGCTTTCTTT.

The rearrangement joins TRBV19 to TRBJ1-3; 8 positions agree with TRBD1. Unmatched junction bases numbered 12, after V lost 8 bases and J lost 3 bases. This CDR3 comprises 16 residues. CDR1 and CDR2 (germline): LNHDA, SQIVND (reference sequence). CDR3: CASGDYQGAGGNTIYF. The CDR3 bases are TGTGCCAGTGGCGACTACCAGGGGGCGGGTGGAAACACCATATATTTT.

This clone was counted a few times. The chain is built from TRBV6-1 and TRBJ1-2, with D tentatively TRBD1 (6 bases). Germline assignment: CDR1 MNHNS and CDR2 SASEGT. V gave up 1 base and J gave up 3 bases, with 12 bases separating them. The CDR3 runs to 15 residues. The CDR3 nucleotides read TGTGCCAGCAGTGAAGGACAGGCTATATACTATGGCTACACCTTC. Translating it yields CASSEGQAIYYGYTF.

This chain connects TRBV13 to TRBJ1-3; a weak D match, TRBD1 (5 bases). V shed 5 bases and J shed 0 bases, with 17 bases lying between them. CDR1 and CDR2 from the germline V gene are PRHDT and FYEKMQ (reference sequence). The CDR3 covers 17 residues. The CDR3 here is CASSPRDSPFSGNTIYF. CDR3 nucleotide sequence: TGTGCCAGCAGCCCCCGGGACTCGCCGTTCTCTGGAAACACCATATATTTT.

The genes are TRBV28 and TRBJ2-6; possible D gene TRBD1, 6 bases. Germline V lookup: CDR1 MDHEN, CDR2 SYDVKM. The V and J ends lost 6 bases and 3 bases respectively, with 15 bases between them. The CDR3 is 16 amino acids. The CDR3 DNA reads TGTGCCAGCAGCTTCCCCAGCAGGGGTGGGGCCAACGTCCTGACTTTC. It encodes CASSFPSRGGANVLTF.

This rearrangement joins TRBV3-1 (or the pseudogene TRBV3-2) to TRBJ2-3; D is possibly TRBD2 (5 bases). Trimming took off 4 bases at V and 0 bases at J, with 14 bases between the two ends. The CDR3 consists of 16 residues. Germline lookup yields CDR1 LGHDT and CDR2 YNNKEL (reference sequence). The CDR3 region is CASSPSRGLSTDTQYF. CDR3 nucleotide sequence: TGTGCCAGCAGCCCAAGTCGCGGACTTAGCACAGATACGCAGTATTTT.

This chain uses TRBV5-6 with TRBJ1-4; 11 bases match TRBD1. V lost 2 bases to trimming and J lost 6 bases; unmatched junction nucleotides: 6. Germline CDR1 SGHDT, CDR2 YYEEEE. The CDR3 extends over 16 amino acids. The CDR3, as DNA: TGTGCCAGCAGCTTATGGACAGGGGGCGCTTATGAAAAACTGTTTTTT. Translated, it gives CASSLWTGGAYEKLFF.

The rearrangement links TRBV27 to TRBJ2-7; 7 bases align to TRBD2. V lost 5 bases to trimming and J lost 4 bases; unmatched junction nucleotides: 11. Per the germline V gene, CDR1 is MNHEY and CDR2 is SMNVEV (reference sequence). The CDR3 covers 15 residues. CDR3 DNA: TGTGCCAGCAGTAATCCGGGACTAAGTGCTTACGAGCAGTACTTC. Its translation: CASSNPGLSAYEQYF.

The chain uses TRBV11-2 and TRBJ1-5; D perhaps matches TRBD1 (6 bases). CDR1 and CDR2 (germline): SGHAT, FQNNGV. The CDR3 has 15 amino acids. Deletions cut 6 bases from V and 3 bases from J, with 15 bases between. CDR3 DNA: TGTGCCAGCAGTTGGGGGCGAGGGGACAATCAGCCCCAGCATTTT. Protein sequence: CASSWGRGDNQPQHF.

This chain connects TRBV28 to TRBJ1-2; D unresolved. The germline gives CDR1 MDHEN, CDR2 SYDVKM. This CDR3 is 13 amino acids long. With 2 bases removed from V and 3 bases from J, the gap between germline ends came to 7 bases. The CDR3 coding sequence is TGTGCCAGCAGTTTACACAGTTACTATGGCTACACCTTC. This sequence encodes CASSLHSYYGYTF.

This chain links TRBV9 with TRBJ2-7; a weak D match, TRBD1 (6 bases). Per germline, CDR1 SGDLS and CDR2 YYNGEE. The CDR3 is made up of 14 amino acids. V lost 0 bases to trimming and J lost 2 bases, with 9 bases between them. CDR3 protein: CASSVEGGPYEQYF. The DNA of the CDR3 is TGTGCCAGCAGCGTAGAAGGGGGACCCTACGAGCAGTACTTC.

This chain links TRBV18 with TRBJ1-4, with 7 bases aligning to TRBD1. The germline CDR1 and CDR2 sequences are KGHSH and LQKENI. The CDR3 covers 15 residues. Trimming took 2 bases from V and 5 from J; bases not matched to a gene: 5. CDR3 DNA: TGTGCCAGCTCACCATCGAGACAGGGCAATGAAAAACTGTTTTTT. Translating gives CASSPSRQGNEKLFF. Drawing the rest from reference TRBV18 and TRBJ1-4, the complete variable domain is NAGVMQNPRHLVRRRGQEARLRCSPMKGHSHVYWYRQLPEEGLKFMVYLQKENIIDESGMPKERFSAEFPKEGPSILRIQQVVRGDSAAYFCASSPSRQGNEKLFFGSGTQLSVL.

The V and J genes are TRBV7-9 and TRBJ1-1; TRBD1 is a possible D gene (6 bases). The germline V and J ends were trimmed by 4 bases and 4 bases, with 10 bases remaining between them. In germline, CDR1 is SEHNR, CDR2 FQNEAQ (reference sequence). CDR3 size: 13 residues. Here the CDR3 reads CASSSTGSTEAFF. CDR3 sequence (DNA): TGTGCCAGCAGCTCAACAGGGAGCACTGAAGCTTTCTTT.

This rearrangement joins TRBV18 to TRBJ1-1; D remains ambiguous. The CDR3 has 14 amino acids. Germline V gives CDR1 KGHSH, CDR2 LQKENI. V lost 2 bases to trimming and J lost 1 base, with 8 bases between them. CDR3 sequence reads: CASSPTGKNTEAFF. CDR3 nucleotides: TGTGCCAGCTCACCAACGGGGAAGAACACTGAAGCTTTCTTT.

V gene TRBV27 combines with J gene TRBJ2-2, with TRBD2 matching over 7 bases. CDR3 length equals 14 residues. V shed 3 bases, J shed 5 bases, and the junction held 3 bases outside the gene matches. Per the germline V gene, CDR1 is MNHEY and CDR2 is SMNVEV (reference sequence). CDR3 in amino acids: CASSFAGVTGELFF. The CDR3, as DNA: TGTGCCAGCAGTTTTGCGGGAGTTACCGGGGAGCTGTTTTTT.

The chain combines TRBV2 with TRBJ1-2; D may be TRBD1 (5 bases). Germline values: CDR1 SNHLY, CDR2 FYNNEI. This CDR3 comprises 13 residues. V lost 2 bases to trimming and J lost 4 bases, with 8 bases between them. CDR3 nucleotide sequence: TGTGCCAGCAGTGAAAGGGGAAGCTATGGCTACACCTTC. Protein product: CASSERGSYGYTF.